This TCR beta chain comes out of a study of identifying expanded T cells in peripheral blood. After removal of 6 bases from V and 4 bases from J, the junction contained 4 bases not matched to a gene. Per the germline V gene, CDR1 is SGHTA and CDR2 is FQGTGA. The CDR3 has 14 residues. Study observations and caveats: Over about two and four weeks, about 15 and 19 clones changed, versus 1.2 between replicates. Across healthy donors, higher total template counts meant significantly greater approximately two-week count variance.

For this clone: Antigen unknown.

Sequenced by immunoSEQ multiplex PCR; TCRdb stores in-frame clones only, minus some. Of more than 50,000 clones in the sample, about 83% were seen once. Sequenced: blood. The V and J genes are TRBV7-3 and TRBJ2-2; 8 bases line up with TRBD2. This clonotype was sampled from a person aged 18 to 70 in good health. As DNA, the CDR3 is TGTGCCAGCAGAAGCGGGGGTACCACCGGGGAGCTGTTTTTT. It specifies CASRSGGTTGELFF.